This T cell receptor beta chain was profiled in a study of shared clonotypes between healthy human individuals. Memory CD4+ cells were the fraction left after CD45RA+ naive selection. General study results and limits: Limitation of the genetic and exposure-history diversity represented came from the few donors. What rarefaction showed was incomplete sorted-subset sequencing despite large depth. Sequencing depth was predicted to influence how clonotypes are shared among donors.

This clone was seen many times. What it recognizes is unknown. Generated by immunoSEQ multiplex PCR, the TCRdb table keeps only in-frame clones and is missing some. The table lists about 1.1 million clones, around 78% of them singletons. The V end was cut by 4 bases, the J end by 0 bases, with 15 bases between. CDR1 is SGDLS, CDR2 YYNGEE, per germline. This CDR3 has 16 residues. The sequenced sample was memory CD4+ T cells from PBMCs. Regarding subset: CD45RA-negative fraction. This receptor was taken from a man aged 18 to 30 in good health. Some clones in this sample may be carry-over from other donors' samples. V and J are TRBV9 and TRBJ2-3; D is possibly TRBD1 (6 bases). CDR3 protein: CASSSTGFTSTDTQYF. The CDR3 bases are TGTGCCAGCAGCTCTACAGGGTTTACTAGCACAGATACGCAGTATTTT.